Below, 3 T cell receptor beta chains from the same sample are listed, as sequenced in a study of cytomegalovirus exposure and HLA in healthy donors. Assay used: immunoSEQ multiplex PCR; TCRdb lists only in-frame clones, some missing. The sample contains fewer than 85,000 clones, 94% of which appear only once. The material sequenced was PBMCs. These receptor sequences come from a woman between 18 and 29 years old in good health and CMV-seronegative.

The rearrangement uses TRBV7-6 and TRBJ1-1; a weak D match, TRBD1 (6 bases). Trimming cost V 5 bases and J 0 bases, with 10 bases left between them. The length of the CDR3 is 14 residues. The germline CDR1 and CDR2 sequences are SGHVS and FNYEAQ. The CDR3 loop is CASSETGMNTEAFF. The CDR3 nucleotides are TGTGCCAGCAGCGAGACAGGAATGAACACTGAAGCTTTCTTT.

The rearrangement joins TRBV5-4 to TRBJ2-3, with 16 bases aligning to TRBD2. The germline CDR1 and CDR2 sequences are SGHNT and YYREEE (reference sequence). The V and J ends lost 3 bases and 7 bases, in that order; junction bases with no gene match: 2. The CDR3 contains 15 residues. DNA for the CDR3: TGTGCCAGCAGCTCGGGACTAGCGGGGGGGAATACGCAGTATTTT. Translating it yields CASSSGLAGGNTQYF.

V usage is TRBV29-1 and J usage is TRBJ2-6, with TRBD1 matching 10 bases. Looked up from germline, CDR1 is SQVTM and CDR2 is ANQGSEA. The junction had 8 bases not matched to a gene; V was cut back by 0 bases and J by 0 bases. CDR3 length equals 19 residues. CDR3 amino acids: CSVEEGKGQGFSGANVLTF. The CDR3 nucleotides read TGCAGCGTTGAAGAGGGTAAGGGACAGGGGTTCTCTGGGGCCAACGTCCTGACTTTC.